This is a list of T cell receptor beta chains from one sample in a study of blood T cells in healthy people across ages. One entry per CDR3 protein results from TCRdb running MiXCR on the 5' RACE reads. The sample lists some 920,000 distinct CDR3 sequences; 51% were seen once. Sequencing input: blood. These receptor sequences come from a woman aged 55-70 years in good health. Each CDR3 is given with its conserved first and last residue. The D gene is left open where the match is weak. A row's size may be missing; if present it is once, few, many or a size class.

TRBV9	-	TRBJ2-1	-	CASSVSENEQFF	TGTGCCAGCAGCGTAAGCGAAAATGAGCAGTTCTTC
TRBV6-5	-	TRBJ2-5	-	CAAARGETQYF	TGTGCCGCGGCTCGGGGAGAGACCCAGTACTTC
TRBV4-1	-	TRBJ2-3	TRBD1	CASSQDRGIVRDMQYF	TGCGCCAGCAGCCAGGACAGGGGAATCGTACGAGATATGCAGTATTTT
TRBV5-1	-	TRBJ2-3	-	CASSFNRSPDTQYF	TGCGCCAGCAGCTTTAATCGGAGCCCAGATACGCAGTATTTT
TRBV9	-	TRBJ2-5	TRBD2	CASSPLRLAGYNEQYF	TGTGCCAGCAGCCCACTTCGGCTAGCGGGATACAATGAGCAGTACTTC
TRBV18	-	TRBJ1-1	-	CASSPRRGPDTEAFF	TGTGCCAGCTCACCCAGACGCGGGCCCGACACTGAAGCTTTCTTT
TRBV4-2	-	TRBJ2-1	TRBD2	CASSQSPAGGYNEQFF	TGTGCCAGCAGCCAATCCCCAGCGGGAGGATACAATGAGCAGTTCTTC
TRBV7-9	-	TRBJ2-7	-	CASSSIAVTYEQYF	TGTGCCAGCAGCTCAATAGCGGTTACCTACGAGCAGTACTTC
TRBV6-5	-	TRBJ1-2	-	CASSLGRHYGYTF	TGTGCCAGCTCCCTCGGGCGCCACTATGGCTACACCTTC
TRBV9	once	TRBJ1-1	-	CASSVVRGSTEAFF	TGTGCCAGCAGCGTAGTTCGGGGGTCCACTGAAGCTTTCTTT
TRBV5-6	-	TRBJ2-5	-	CASSSGALMDEQYF	TGTGCCAGCAGCTCTGGGGCCCTTATGGATGAGCAGTACTTC
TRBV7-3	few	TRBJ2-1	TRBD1	CASSRDSRIYNEQFF	TGTGCCAGCAGTCGGGACAGCCGGATCTACAATGAGCAGTTCTTC
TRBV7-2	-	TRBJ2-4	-	CASSLGSTRQLAKNIQYF	TGTGCCAGCAGCTTGGGATCGACCCGACAATTAGCCAAAAACATTCAGTACTTC
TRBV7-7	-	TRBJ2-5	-	CASSFSGGTQETQYF	TGTGCCAGCAGCTTCTCCGGCGGGACCCAAGAGACCCAGTACTTC
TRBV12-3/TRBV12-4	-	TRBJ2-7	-	CASSFWGSYEQYF	TGTGCCAGCAGTTTTTGGGGGAGTTACGAGCAGTACTTC
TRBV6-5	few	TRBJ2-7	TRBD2	CASSYSTSGSYEQYF	TGTGCCAGCAGTTACTCGACTAGCGGGAGCTACGAGCAGTACTTC
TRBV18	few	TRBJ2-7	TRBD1	CASSPYRGPYEQYF	TGTGCCAGCTCACCATACAGGGGTCCCTACGAGCAGTACTTC
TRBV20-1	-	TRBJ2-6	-	CSARPRPSGANVLTF	TGCAGTGCTAGACCCAGACCCTCTGGGGCCAACGTCCTGACTTTC
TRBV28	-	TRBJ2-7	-	CASSPSVTYEQYF	TGTGCCAGCAGCCCTAGCGTTACCTACGAGCAGTACTTC
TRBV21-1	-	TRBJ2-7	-	CASSLRQGASYEQYF	TGTGCCAGCAGCCTAAGACAGGGGGCCTCCTACGAGCAGTACTTC
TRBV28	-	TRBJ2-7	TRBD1	CASFGTGQGSYEQYF	TGTGCCAGCTTTGGAACGGGACAGGGGTCCTACGAGCAGTACTTC
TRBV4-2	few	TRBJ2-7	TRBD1	CASNDRGVHYEQYF	TGTGCCAGCAATGACAGGGGGGTTCACTACGAGCAGTACTTC
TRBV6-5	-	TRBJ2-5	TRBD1	CASRQIDREETQYF	TGTGCCAGCAGGCAAATCGACAGGGAAGAGACCCAGTACTTC
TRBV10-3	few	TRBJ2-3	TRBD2	CAAARGGSDTDTQYF	TGTGCCGCCGCACGGGGCGGGAGCGACACAGATACGCAGTATTTT
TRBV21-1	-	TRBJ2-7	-	CASSDSSGMVSRVSEQYF	TGTGCCAGCAGCGATTCTAGTGGGATGGTTTCTAGGGTTAGCGAGCAGTACTTC
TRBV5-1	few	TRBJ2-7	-	CASSSTGSHEQYF	TGCGCCAGCAGCTCGACAGGTAGCCACGAGCAGTACTTC
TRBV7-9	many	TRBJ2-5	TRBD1	CASSLGTGGETQYF	TGTGCCAGCAGCTTAGGGACAGGGGGCGAGACCCAGTACTTC